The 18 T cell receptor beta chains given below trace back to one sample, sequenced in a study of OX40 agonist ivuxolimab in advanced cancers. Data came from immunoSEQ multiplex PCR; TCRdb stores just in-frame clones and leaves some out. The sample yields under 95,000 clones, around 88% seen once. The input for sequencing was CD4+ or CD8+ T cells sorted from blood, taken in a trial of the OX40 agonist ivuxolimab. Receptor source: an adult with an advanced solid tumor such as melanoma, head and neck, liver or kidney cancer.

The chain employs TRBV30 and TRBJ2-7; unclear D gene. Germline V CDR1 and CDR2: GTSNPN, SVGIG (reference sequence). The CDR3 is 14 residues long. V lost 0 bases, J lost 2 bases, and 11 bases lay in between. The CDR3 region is CAWSVGPGPYEQYF. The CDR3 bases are TGTGCCTGGAGTGTAGGCCCCGGACCCTACGAGCAGTACTTC.

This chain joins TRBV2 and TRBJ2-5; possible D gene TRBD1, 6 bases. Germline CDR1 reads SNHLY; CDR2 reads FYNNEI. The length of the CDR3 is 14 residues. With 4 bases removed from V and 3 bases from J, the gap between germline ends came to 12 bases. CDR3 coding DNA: TGTGCCAGCAGTGGCCAGGGGCCCAAAGAGACCCAGTACTTC. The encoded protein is CASSGQGPKETQYF.

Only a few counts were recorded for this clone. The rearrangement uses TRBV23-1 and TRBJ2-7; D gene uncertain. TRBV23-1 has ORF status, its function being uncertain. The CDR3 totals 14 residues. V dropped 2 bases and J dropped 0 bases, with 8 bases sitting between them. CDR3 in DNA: TGCGCCAGCAGTCAACTGGGCATCTCCTACGAGCAGTACTTC. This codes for CASSQLGISYEQYF.

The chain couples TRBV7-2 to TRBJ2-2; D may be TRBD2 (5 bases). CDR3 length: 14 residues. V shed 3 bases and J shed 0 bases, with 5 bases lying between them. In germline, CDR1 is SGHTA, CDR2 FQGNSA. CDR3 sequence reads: CASSLDSNTGELFF. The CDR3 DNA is TGTGCCAGCAGCTTGGACTCGAACACCGGGGAGCTGTTTTTT.

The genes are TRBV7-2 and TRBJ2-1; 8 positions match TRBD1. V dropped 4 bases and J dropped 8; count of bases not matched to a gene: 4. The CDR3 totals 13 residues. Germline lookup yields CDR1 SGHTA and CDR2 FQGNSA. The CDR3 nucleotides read TGTGCCAGCAGCTCCGACAGGGGCTATGAGCAGTTCTTC. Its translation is CASSSDRGYEQFF.

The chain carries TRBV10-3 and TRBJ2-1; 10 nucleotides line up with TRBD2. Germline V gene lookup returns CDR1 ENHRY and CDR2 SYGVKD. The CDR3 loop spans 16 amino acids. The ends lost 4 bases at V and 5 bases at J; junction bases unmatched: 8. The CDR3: CAISALAGGRHNEQFF. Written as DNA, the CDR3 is TGTGCCATCAGTGCGTTAGCGGGAGGTAGACACAATGAGCAGTTCTTC.

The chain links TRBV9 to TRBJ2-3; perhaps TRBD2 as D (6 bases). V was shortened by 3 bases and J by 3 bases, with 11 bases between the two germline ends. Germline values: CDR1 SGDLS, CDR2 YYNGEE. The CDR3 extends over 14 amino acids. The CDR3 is CASSATGVTDTQYF. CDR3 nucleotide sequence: TGTGCCAGCAGCGCTACGGGAGTGACAGATACGCAGTATTTT.

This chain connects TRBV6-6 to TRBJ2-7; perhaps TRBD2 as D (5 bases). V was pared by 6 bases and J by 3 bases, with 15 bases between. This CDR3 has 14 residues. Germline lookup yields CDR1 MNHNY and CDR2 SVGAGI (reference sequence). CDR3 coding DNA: TGTGCCAGCAGGGCAGGCGGAGGTTTCTACGAGCAGTACTTC. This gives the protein CASRAGGGFYEQYF.

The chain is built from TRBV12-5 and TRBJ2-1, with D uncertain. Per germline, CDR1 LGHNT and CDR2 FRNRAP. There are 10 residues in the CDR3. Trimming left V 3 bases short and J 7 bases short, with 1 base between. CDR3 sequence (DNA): TGTGCTAGTGGTTTAAATGAGCAGTTCTTC. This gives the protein CASGLNEQFF.

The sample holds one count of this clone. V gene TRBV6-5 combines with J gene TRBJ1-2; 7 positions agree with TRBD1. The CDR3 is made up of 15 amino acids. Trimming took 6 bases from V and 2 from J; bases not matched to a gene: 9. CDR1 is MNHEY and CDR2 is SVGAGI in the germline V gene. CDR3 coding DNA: TGTGCCAGCAGCGTTACTACAGGGGAAAACTATGGCTACACCTTC. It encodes CASSVTTGENYGYTF.

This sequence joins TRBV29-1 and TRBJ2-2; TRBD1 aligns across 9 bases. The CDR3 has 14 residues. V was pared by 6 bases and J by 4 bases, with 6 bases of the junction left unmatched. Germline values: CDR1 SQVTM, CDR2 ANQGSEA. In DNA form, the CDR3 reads TGCAGCGTGGGGACAGGGTCGGGCACCGGGGAGCTGTTTTTT. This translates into CSVGTGSGTGELFF.

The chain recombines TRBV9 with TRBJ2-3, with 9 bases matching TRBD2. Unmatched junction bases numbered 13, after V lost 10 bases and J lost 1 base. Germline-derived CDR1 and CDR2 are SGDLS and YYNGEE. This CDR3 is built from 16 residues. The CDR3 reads CAPVPGLASGTDTQYF. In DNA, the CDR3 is TGTGCCCCCGTCCCGGGACTAGCCTCTGGCACAGATACGCAGTATTTT.

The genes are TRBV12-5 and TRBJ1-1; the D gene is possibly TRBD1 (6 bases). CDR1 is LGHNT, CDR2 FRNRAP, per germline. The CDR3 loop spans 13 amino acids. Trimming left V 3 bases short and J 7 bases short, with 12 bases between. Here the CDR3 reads CASGFPGGNEAFF. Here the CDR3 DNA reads TGTGCTAGTGGTTTCCCCGGGGGCAATGAAGCTTTCTTT. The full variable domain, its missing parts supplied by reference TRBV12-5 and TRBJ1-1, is DARVTQTPRHKVTEMGQEVTMRCQPILGHNTVFWYRQTMMQGLELLAYFRNRAPLDDSGMPKDRFSAEMPDATLATLKIQPSEPRDSAVYFCASGFPGGNEAFFGQGTRLTVV.

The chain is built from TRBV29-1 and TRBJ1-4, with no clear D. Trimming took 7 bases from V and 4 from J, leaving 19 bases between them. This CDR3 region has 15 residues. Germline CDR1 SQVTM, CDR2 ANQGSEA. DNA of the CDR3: TGCAGCGCCCAGAGGGCCGTGCGGGGTAATGAAAAACTGTTTTTT. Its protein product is CSAQRAVRGNEKLFF.

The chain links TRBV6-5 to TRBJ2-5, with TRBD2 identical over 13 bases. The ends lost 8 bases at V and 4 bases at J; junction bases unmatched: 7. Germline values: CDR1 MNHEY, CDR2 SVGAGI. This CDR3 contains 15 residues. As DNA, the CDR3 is TGTGCCAGCCGGACTAGCGGGGGTGGAAGAGAGACCCAGTACTTC. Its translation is CASRTSGGGRETQYF.

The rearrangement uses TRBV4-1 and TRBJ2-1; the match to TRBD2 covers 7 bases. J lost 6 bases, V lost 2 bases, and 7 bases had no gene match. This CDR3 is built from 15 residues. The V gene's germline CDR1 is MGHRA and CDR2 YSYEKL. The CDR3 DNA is TGCGCCAGCAGCCAATTGCCCGGGACTACCAATGAGCAGTTCTTC. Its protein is CASSQLPGTTNEQFF.

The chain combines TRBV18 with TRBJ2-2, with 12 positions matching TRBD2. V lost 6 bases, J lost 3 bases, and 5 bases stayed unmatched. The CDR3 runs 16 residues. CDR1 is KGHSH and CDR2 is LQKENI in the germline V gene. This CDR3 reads CASSRTSGTYTGELFF. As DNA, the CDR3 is TGTGCCAGCTCCCGGACTAGCGGGACTTACACCGGGGAGCTGTTTTTT.

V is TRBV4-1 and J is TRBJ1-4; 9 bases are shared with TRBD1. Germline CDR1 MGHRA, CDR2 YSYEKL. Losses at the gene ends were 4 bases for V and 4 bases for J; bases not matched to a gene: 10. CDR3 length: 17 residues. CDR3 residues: CASSRGQGLRGNEKLFF. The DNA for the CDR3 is TGCGCCAGCAGCCGGGGACAGGGACTACGCGGTAATGAAAAACTGTTTTTT.